The next 2 T cell receptor beta chains were all read from a single sample in a study of control samples from healthy donors and cancer patients (dated by TCRdb to the early 2020s). Library generation was performed with the immunoSEQ multiplex PCR assay. Not all clones reach the TCRdb copy of this immuneACCESS table, which keeps in-frame sequences only. Checked studies attribute under half of the gap to unresolved V genes and leave the rest unexplained. This sample holds approximately 150,000 clones; 85% to 90% were observed only once. Clones ranked in the top ten supply 1.5% to 2% of the sample. The specimen was blood. The source is a man aged 18 to 30 in good health.

The chain carries TRBV10-2 and TRBJ1-1; 7 bases are a match to TRBD1. Trimming cost V 0 bases and J 1 base; bases outside gene matches: 11. There are 18 residues in the CDR3. Germline V CDR1 and CDR2: WSHSY, SAAADI. The CDR3 nucleotides are TGCGCCAGCAGTGAGTCGATAGGGGACAGATTAAGGAACACTGAAGCTTTCTTT. This sequence encodes CASSESIGDRLRNTEAFF.

This chain joins TRBV28 and TRBJ1-3; possible D gene TRBD1, 5 bases. The germline V gene encodes CDR1 MDHEN and CDR2 SYDVKM. The CDR3 has 16 residues. V lost 4 bases to trimming and J lost 0 bases, with 13 bases between them. The DNA for the CDR3 is TGTGCCAGCAGTTCCCCCCTGGGGGTCTCTGGAAACACCATATATTTT. It is translated as CASSSPLGVSGNTIYF.